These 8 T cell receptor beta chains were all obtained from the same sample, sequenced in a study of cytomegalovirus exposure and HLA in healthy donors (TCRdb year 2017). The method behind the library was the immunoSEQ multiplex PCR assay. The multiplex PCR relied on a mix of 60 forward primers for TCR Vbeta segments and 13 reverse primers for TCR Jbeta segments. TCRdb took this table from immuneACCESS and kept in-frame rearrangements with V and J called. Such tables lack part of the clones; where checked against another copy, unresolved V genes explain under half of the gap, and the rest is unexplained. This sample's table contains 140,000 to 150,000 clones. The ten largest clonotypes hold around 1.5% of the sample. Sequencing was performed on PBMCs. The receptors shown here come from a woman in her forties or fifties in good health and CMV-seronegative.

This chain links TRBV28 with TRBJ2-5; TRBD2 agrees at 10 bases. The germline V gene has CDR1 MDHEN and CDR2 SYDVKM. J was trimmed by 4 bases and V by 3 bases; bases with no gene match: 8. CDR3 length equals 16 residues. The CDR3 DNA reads TGTGCCAGCAGTTTCAGGCCTAGCGGGAGCAGAGAGACCCAGTACTTC. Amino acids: CASSFRPSGSRETQYF.

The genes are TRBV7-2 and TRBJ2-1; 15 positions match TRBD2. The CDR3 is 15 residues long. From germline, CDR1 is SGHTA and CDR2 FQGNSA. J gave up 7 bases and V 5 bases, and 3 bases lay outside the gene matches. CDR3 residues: CASSPGLAGGNEQFF. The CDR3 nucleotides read TGTGCCAGCAGCCCCGGACTAGCGGGAGGGAATGAGCAGTTCTTC.

In nucleotides, the CDR3 is TGCGCCAGCAGCTTGGCCAACGGGGACACAGATACGCAGTATTTT. Protein product: CASSLANGDTDTQYF. V gene TRBV5-1 combines with J gene TRBJ2-3, with TRBD2 as a possible D gene (5 bases). The V end was cut by 0 bases, the J end by 2 bases, with 10 bases between. The length of the CDR3 is 15 residues. Germline CDR1 and CDR2: SGHRS and YFSETQ. The full variable domain, completed using reference TRBV5-1 and TRBJ2-3, is KAGVTQTPRYLIKTRGQQVTLSCSPISGHRSVSWYQQTPGQGLQFLFEYFSETQRNKGNFPGRFSGRQFSNSRSEMNVSTLELGDSALYLCASSLANGDTDTQYFGPGTRLTVL.

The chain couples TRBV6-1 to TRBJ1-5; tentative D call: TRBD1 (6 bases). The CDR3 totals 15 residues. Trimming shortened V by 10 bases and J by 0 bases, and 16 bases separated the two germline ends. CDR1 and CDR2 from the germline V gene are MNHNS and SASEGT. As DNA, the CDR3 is TGTGCCACCTCAGAGGCACAGGGTAGCAATCAGCCCCAGCATTTT. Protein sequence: CATSEAQGSNQPQHF.

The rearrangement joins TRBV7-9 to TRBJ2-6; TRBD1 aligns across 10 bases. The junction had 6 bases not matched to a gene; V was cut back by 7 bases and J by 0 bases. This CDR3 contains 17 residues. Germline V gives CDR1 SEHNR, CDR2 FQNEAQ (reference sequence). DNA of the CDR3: TGTGCCAGCATCCCCGGGACAGGGGTCTCTGGGGCCAACGTCCTGACTTTC. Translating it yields CASIPGTGVSGANVLTF. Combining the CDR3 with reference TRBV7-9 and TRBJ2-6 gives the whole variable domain DTGVSQNPRHKITKRGQNVTFRCDPISEHNRLYWYRQTLGQGPEFLTYFQNEAQLEKSRLLSDRFSAERPKGSFSTLEIQRTEQGDSAMYLCASIPGTGVSGANVLTFGAGSRLTVL.

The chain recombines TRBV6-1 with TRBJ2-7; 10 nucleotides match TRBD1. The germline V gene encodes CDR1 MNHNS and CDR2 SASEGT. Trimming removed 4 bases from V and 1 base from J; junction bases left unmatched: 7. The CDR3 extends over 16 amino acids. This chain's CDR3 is CASSVRTGGGSYEQYF. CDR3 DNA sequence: TGTGCCAGCAGTGTTAGGACAGGGGGGGGATCCTACGAGCAGTACTTC.

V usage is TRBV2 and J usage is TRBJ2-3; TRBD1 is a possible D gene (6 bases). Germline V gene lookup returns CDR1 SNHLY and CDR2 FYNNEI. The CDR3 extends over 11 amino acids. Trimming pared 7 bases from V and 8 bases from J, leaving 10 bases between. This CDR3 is CASKEGGTQYF. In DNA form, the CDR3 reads TGTGCCAGCAAAGAAGGGGGTACGCAGTATTTT.

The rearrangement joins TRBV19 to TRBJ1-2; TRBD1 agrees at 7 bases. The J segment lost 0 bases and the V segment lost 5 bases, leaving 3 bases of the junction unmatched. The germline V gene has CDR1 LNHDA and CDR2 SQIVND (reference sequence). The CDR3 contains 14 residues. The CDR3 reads CASSLGTANYGYTF. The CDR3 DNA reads TGTGCCAGTAGTTTGGGGACAGCTAACTATGGCTACACCTTC.